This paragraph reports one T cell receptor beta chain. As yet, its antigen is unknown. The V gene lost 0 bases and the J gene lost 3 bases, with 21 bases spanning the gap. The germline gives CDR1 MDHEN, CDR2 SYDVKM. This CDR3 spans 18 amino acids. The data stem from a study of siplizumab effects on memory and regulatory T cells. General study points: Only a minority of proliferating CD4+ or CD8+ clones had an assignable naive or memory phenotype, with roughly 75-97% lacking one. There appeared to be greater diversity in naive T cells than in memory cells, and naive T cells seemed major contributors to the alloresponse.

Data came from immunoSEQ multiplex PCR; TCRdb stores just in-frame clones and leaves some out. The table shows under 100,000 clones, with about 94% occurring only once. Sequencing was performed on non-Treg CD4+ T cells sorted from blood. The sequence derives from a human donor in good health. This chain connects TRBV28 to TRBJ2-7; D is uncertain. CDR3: CASSLWGVEKKFIYEQYF. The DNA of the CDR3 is TGTGCCAGCAGTTTATGGGGTGTGGAGAAAAAATTCATCTACGAGCAGTACTTC. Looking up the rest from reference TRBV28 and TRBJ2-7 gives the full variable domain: DVKVTQSSRYLVKRTGEKVFLECVQDMDHENMFWYRQDPGLGLRLIYFSYDVKMKEKGDIPEGYSVSREKKERFSLILESASTNQTSMYLCASSLWGVEKKFIYEQYFGPGTRLTVT.